The T cell receptor beta chain under discussion was sequenced for a study of T-cell reconstitution after alpha-beta-depleted transplantation in children. Study observations and caveats: Reports say that about two months after transplant, the alpha-beta T cells came out of several hundred graft clones that had expanded.

The library targeted TCRbeta and was prepared with unique molecular identifiers. MiXCR, applied by TCRdb to the PCR reads, yields one record per CDR3 protein. The profile shows 900,000 or so distinct CDR3 sequences, approximately 15% of them singletons. The germline V and J ends were trimmed by 5 bases and 10 bases, with 20 bases remaining between them. The germline V gene has CDR1 DFQATT and CDR2 SNEGSKA (reference sequence). This CDR3 has 13 amino acids. A note on this clonotype: As yet, its antigen is unknown.

Specimen: PBMCs, mostly from graft donor cells, collected 360 days after TCRalphabeta/CD19-depleted stem cell transplant. The chain employs TRBV20-1 and TRBJ1-1; D perhaps matches TRBD1 (6 bases). The sequence derives from a male patient younger than 18 who had a stem cell transplant for acute lymphoblastic leukemia, so the T cells may come from the graft donor. The CDR3 region has the DNA TGCAGTGCTCTCCGGGGGGGGGACAAGTTAGCTTTCTTT. This encodes CSALRGGDKLAFF.